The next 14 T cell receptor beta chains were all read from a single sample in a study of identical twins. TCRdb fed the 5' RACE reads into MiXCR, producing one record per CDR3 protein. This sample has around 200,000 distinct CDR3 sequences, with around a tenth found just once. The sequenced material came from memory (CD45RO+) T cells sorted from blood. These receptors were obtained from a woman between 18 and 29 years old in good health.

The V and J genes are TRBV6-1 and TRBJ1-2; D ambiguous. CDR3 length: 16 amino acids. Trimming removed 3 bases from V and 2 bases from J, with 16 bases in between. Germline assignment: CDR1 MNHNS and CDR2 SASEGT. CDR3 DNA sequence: TGTGCCAGCAGTGATTACGGGGTTGGGAGGAACTATGGCTACACCTTC. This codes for CASSDYGVGRNYGYTF.

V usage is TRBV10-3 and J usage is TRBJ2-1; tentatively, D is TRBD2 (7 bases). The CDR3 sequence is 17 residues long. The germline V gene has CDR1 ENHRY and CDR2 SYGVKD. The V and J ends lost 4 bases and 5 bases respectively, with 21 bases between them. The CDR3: CAISVQGGVPSDNEQFF. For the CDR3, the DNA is TGTGCCATCAGTGTGCAAGGGGGGGTACCGTCGGACAATGAGCAGTTCTTC.

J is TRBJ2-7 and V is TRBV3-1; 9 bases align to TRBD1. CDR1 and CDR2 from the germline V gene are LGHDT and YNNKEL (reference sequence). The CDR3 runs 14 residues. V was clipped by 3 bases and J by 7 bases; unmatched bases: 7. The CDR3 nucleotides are TGTGCCAGCAGCCAGGACAGGGGCGGTCGGGAGCAGTACTTC. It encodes CASSQDRGGREQYF.

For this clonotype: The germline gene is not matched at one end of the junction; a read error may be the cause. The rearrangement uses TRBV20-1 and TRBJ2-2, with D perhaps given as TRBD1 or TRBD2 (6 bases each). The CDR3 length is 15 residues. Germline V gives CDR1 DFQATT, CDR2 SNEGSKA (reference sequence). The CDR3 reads CCASPTSRGTGELFF. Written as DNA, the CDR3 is TGCTGTGCTAGCCCCACTAGCAGGGGCACCGGGGAGCTGTTTTTT.

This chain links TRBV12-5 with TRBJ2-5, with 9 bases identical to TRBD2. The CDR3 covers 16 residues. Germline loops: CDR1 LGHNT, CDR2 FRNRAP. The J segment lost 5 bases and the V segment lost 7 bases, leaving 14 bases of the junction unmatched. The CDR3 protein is CASERPVAGAGETQYF. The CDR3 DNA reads TGTGCTAGTGAACGTCCCGTAGCGGGAGCGGGGGAGACCCAGTACTTC. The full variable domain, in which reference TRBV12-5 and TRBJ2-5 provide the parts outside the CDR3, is DARVTQTPRHKVTEMGQEVTMRCQPILGHNTVFWYRQTMMQGLELLAYFRNRAPLDDSGMPKDRFSAEMPDATLATLKIQPSEPRDSAVYFCASERPVAGAGETQYFGPGTRLLVL.

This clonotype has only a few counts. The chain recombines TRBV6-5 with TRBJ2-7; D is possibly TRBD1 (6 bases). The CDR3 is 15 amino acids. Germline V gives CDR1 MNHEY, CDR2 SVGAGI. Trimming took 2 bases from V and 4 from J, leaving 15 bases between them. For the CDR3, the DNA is TGTGCCAGCAGTTACCTCCAGGGGCGCGGTTACGAGCAGTACTTC. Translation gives CASSYLQGRGYEQYF.

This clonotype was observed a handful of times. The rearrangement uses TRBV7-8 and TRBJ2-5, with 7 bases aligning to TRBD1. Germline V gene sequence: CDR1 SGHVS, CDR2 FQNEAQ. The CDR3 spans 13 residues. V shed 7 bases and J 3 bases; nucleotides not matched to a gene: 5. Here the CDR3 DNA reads TGTGCCAGCATTAAAGGGACAGAAGAGACCCAGTACTTC. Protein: CASIKGTEETQYF.

In DNA form, the CDR3 reads TGTGCCAGCAGCCAAGATATTGCGAATAGAGGGGAGACCCAGTACTTC. Translated, it gives CASSQDIANRGETQYF. The genes are TRBV4-2 and TRBJ2-5; TRBD2 might be the D (5 bases). Germline V gene data show CDR1 as LGHNA and CDR2 as YNFKEQ. The V and J ends lost 0 bases and 5 bases respectively, with 16 bases between them. The CDR3 covers 16 residues.

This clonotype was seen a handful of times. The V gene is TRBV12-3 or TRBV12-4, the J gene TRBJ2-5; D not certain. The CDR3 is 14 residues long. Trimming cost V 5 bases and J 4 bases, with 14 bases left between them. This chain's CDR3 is CASSRALRRETQYF. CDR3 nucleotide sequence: TGTGCCAGCAGTCGAGCCCTTAGGAGAGAGACCCAGTACTTC.

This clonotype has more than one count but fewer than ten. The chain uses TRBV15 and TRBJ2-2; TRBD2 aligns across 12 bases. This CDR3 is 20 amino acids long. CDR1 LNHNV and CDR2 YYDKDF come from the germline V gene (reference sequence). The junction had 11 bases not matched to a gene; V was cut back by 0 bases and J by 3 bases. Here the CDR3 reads CATSRDLKTSGSWDTGELFF. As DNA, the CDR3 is TGTGCCACCAGCAGAGATTTAAAGACTAGCGGGAGTTGGGACACCGGGGAGCTGTTTTTT.

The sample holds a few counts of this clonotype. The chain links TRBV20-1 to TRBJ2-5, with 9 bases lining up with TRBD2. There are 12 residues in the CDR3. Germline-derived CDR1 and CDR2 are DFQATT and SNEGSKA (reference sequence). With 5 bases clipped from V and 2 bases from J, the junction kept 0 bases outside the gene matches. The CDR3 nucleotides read TGCAGTGCTGGACTAGCGCAAGAGACCCAGTACTTC. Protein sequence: CSAGLAQETQYF.

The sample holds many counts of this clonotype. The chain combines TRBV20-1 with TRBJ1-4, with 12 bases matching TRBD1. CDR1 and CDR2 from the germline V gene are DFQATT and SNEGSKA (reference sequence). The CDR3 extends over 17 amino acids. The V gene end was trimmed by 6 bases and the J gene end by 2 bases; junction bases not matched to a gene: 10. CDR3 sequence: CSAFGGTGGPTNEKLFF. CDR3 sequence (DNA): TGCAGTGCCTTCGGCGGGACAGGGGGCCCGACTAATGAAAAACTGTTTTTT.

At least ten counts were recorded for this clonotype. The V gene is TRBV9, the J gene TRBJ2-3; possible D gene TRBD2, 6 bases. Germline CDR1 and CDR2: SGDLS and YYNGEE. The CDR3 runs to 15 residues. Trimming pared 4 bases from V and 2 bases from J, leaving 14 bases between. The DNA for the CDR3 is TGTGCCAGCAGCTCAACTGCGGGGCTCACAGATACGCAGTATTTT. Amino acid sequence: CASSSTAGLTDTQYF.

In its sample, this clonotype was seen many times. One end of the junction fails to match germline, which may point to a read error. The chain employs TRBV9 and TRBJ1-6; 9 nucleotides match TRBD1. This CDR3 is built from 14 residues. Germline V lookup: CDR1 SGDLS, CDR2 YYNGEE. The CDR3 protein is CASSEGQGNSPIHF. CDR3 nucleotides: TGTGCCAGCAGCGAGGGACAGGGTAATTCACCCATCCACTTT.